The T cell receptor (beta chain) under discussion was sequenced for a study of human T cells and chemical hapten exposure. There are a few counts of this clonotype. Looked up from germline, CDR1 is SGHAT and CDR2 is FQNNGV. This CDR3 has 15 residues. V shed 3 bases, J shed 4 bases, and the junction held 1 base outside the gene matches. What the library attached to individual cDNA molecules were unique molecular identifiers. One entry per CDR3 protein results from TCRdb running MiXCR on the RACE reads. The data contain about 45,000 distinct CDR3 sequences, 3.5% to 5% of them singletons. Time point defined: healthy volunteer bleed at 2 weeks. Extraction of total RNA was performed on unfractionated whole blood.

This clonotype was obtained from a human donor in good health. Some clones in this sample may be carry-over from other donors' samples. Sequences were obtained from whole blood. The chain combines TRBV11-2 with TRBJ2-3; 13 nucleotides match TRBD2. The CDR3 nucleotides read TGTGCCAGCAGCTTCACTAGCGGGAGGGCAGATACGCAGTATTTT. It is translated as CASSFTSGRADTQYF.